This TCR beta chain came from a study of T-cell reconstitution after alpha-beta-depleted transplantation in children. Study results and caveats: One year post-transplant, T-cell counts and diversity were largely derived from T cells produced anew.

The CDR3 covers 15 residues. Germline CDR1 LNHNV, CDR2 YYDKDF (reference sequence). V shed 0 bases and J 7 bases; nucleotides not matched to a gene: 6. Unique molecular identifiers were incorporated during preparation of the TCRbeta library. TCRdb called the PCR reads again in MiXCR, with one record for every CDR3 protein. The data show a few hundred thousand distinct CDR3 sequences, with 15% to 20% seen just once and just under 30% held by the top ten. Worth noting for this clonotype: The antigen is undetermined.

Material: PBMCs, mostly from graft donor cells, obtained 360 days after TCRalphabeta/CD19-depleted stem cell transplant. The TCR was taken from a boy under three years old who had a stem cell transplant for Wiskott-Aldrich syndrome, so the T cells may come from the graft donor. The chain recombines TRBV15 with TRBJ2-1; 7 bases match TRBD2. The CDR3 DNA follows: TGTGCCACCAGCAGAGACAGGGCAGCGGGGAATGAGCAGTTCTTC. This encodes CATSRDRAAGNEQFF.